The 6 T cell receptor beta chains in this list originate from one sample, sequenced in a study of T cells in Graves' hyperthyroidism and ophthalmopathy. TCR beta CDR3 regions were amplified from RNA transcripts. TCR CDR3 regions were first amplified by RT-PCR with HTBI primers. TCRdb passed the multiplex PCR reads through MiXCR, listing each CDR3 protein once. The table shows approximately 500,000 distinct CDR3 sequences, with roughly 50% occurring only once. Sample: peripheral blood or thyroid tissue (not recorded which). These receptors all come from a woman in her late teens or twenties with Graves' hyperthyroidism.

The rearrangement links TRBV25-1 to TRBJ2-7; D possibly uses TRBD1 or TRBD2 (6 bases each). With 11 bases removed from V and 5 bases from J, the gap between germline ends came to 19 bases. The germline gives CDR1 MGHDK, CDR2 SYGVNS. This CDR3 is 13 amino acids long. In DNA form, the CDR3 reads TGTGCCGCAGCAGGGGAGGTCGGTGACGAGCAGTACTTC. Protein: CAAAGEVGDEQYF.

This chain uses TRBV6-1 with TRBJ2-1; 9 nucleotides agree with TRBD2. The CDR3 is 14 residues long. Losses at the gene ends were 5 bases for V and 5 bases for J; bases not matched to a gene: 4. Germline lookup yields CDR1 MNHNS and CDR2 SASEGT. The CDR3: CASSSSGDHNEQFF. The CDR3 DNA is TGTGCCAGCAGTTCTAGCGGGGATCACAATGAGCAGTTCTTC.

V usage is TRBV28 and J usage is TRBJ1-2; TRBD1 matches at 7 bases. The CDR3 totals 14 residues. J lost 5 bases, V lost 6 bases, and 9 bases had no gene match. In germline, CDR1 is MDHEN, CDR2 SYDVKM. This CDR3 reads CASRFNRGPYGYTF. As DNA, the CDR3 is TGTGCCAGCAGATTCAACAGGGGTCCGTATGGCTACACCTTC.

The chain recombines TRBV4-3 with TRBJ1-2, with a weak D call TRBD1 (6 bases). CDR1 LGHNA and CDR2 YSLEER come from the germline V gene. The CDR3 loop spans 12 amino acids. V was clipped by 7 bases and J by 2 bases, with 8 bases between them. The CDR3 nucleotides read TGCGCCAGCAACCAGGGGAACTATGGCTACACCTTC. Its protein product is CASNQGNYGYTF.

This clonotype was picked up many times. The chain links TRBV6-5 to TRBJ2-5; TRBD1 is a possible D gene (5 bases). The germline CDR1 and CDR2 sequences are MNHEY and SVGAGI. The CDR3 runs 14 residues. Trimming stripped 2 bases from V and 3 bases from J, with 10 bases between. CDR3 DNA sequence: TGTGCCAGCAGTTACAGGGGAAGAGAAGAGACCCAGTACTTC. This translates into CASSYRGREETQYF.

Remarks on this clonotype: Lacking the conserved final phenylalanine or tryptophan, this CDR3 likely reflects a read error. The chain joins TRBV15 to TRBJ1-2, with 8 bases identical to TRBD1. Germline values: CDR1 LNHNV, CDR2 YYDKDF (reference sequence). J gave up 4 bases and V 8 bases, and 9 bases lay outside the gene matches. The CDR3 loop spans 14 amino acids. The CDR3 nucleotides are TGTGCCACCCTCCCTCGACAGGGGACCTATGGCTACACCCTC. Its translation is CATLPRQGTYGYTL.